A single sample is the source of the 31 T cell receptor beta chains below, sequenced in a study of T cells in Graves' hyperthyroidism and ophthalmopathy. Using RNA transcripts as the source, TCR beta CDR3 regions were amplified. Primed by the HTBI set, a first-round RT-PCR was run on the TCR CDR3. TCRdb reprocessed the multiplex PCR reads via MiXCR and lists one record per CDR3 protein. The sample has some 420,000 distinct CDR3 sequences, approximately 14% seen once. Specimen: blood. The receptors were sampled from a woman aged 18-29 years with Graves' hyperthyroidism.

This clonotype has at least ten counts. CDR3: CASSVAGNTIYF. The DNA of the CDR3 is TGTGCCAGCAGCGTTGCCGGAAACACCATATATTTT. V gene TRBV9 combines with J gene TRBJ1-3; D is undetermined. The CDR3 has 12 amino acids. Per the germline V gene, CDR1 is SGDLS and CDR2 is YYNGEE. Trimming stripped 2 bases from V and 4 bases from J, with 4 bases between.

This clonotype was detected ten times or more. The chain links TRBV27 to TRBJ2-7, with TRBD1 as a possible D gene (5 bases). There are 14 residues in the CDR3. Trimming took 5 bases from V and 0 from J, leaving 11 bases between them. Germline V gene data show CDR1 as MNHEY and CDR2 as SMNVEV (reference sequence). The CDR3 loop is CASSQFDSSYEQYF. The CDR3 DNA reads TGTGCCAGCAGTCAATTCGACAGCTCCTACGAGCAGTACTTC.

Many counts were recorded for this clonotype. The V gene is TRBV28, the J gene TRBJ1-5; 9 bases are shared with TRBD1. J was trimmed by 1 base and V by 2 bases; bases with no gene match: 0. The CDR3 is made up of 15 amino acids. Germline assignment: CDR1 MDHEN and CDR2 SYDVKM. The CDR3 spells CASSLDRGSNQPQHF. CDR3 coding DNA: TGTGCCAGCAGTTTAGACAGGGGGAGCAATCAGCCCCAGCATTTT.

This clonotype was seen more than once but under ten times. This chain links TRBV5-1 with TRBJ2-7; 11 positions agree with TRBD1. Unmatched junction bases numbered 7, after V lost 1 base and J lost 4 bases. The germline V gene encodes CDR1 SGHRS and CDR2 YFSETQ. CDR3 length: 16 residues. The CDR3, as DNA: TGCGCCAGCAGCTTGTTCGGGACAGGGGGGACTTACGAGCAGTACTTC. It encodes CASSLFGTGGTYEQYF.

This clonotype was seen repeatedly, ten times or more. V is TRBV6-2 or TRBV6-3 and J is TRBJ2-7, with D maybe TRBD2 (6 bases). Germline V gives CDR1 MNHEY, CDR2 SVGEGT. The CDR3 is made up of 14 amino acids. Trimming removed 2 bases from V and 3 bases from J, with 11 bases in between. CDR3 in DNA: TGTGCCAGCAGTTACCCCCGGGGGATCTACGAGCAGTACTTC. This codes for CASSYPRGIYEQYF.

This clonotype occurred a few times. The gene calls are TRBV6-1 and TRBJ1-5; 7 nucleotides align to TRBD1. J lost 10 bases, V lost 6 bases, and 6 bases had no gene match. Germline CDR1 and CDR2: MNHNS and SASEGT. The CDR3 has 12 residues. This CDR3 reads CASRETGVPQHF. The CDR3 DNA reads TGTGCCAGCAGAGAAACAGGGGTTCCCCAGCATTTT.

This clonotype has just a few counts. The chain couples TRBV7-9 to TRBJ2-1; the match to TRBD2 covers 12 bases. Germline assignment: CDR1 SEHNR and CDR2 FQNEAQ (reference sequence). V lost 5 bases and J lost 6; bases outside the gene matches: 11. The CDR3 sequence is 17 residues long. The CDR3 sequence: CASSLSHLAGGPNEQFF. Written as DNA, the CDR3 is TGTGCCAGCAGCCTTAGTCATCTAGCGGGAGGGCCCAATGAGCAGTTCTTC.

This sequence joins TRBV3-1 and TRBJ2-7; D unresolved. The CDR3 is 13 amino acids. V lost 0 bases and J 6 bases, leaving 9 bases between the germline ends. CDR1 and CDR2 from the germline V gene are LGHDT and YNNKEL (reference sequence). The chain's CDR3 is CASSQDWLAEQYF. CDR3 in DNA: TGTGCCAGCAGCCAAGATTGGCTGGCCGAGCAGTACTTC.

In this sample, this clonotype turned up many times. J is TRBJ2-5 and V is TRBV28; no definite D call. CDR3 length: 14 amino acids. The germline V gene has CDR1 MDHEN and CDR2 SYDVKM. The V end lost 8 bases, the J end lost 5 bases, and 18 bases lay between the germline ends. The CDR3 region is CASRRSPAVETQYF. CDR3 DNA sequence: TGTGCCAGCCGTAGGAGTCCGGCGGTGGAGACCCAGTACTTC.

This clonotype was recorded many times. The V call is TRBV20-1, the J call TRBJ2-2, with 7 bases lining up with TRBD2. The CDR3 runs to 15 residues. Per germline, CDR1 DFQATT and CDR2 SNEGSKA (reference sequence). Germline trimming cut 0 bases from V and 1 base from J; bases unmatched to any gene: 2. CDR3 coding DNA: TGCAGTGCTAGAGATCCTAGCGGGAACACCGGGGAGCTGTTTTTT. It specifies CSARDPSGNTGELFF.

In its sample, this clonotype was seen many times. The chain joins TRBV20-1 to TRBJ2-3; TRBD2 agrees at 10 bases. This CDR3 comprises 13 residues. Germline V CDR1 and CDR2: DFQATT, SNEGSKA (reference sequence). The J segment lost 5 bases and the V segment lost 6 bases, leaving 5 bases of the junction unmatched. CDR3 sequence reads: CSALSGRGDTQYF. CDR3 nucleotide sequence: TGCAGTGCCCTCAGCGGGAGGGGAGATACGCAGTATTTT.

This clonotype was detected only a few times. The chain employs TRBV13 and TRBJ2-1; 8 bases agree with TRBD2. V lost 4 bases and J lost 10; bases outside the gene matches: 3. CDR1 and CDR2 from the germline V gene are PRHDT and FYEKMQ (reference sequence). The CDR3 has 12 residues. In nucleotides, the CDR3 is TGTGCCAGCAGCTACCCGGGAGGGGAGCAGTTCTTC. It encodes CASSYPGGEQFF. Drawing the rest from reference TRBV13 and TRBJ2-1, the complete variable domain is AAGVIQSPRHLIKEKRETATLKCYPIPRHDTVYWYQQGPGQDPQFLISFYEKMQSDKGSIPDRFSAQQFSDYHSELNMSSLELGDSALYFCASSYPGGEQFFGPGTRLTVL.

This clonotype was recorded a few times. The chain employs TRBV6-1 and TRBJ1-4, with 8 bases fitting TRBD1. The CDR3 consists of 13 residues. From germline, CDR1 is MNHNS and CDR2 SASEGT. Unmatched junction bases numbered 4, after V lost 6 bases and J lost 7 bases. CDR3 loop: CASRRQGSEKLFF. For the CDR3, the DNA is TGTGCCAGCAGAAGACAGGGGAGTGAAAAACTGTTTTTT.

This clonotype has a count of ten or more. The CDR3 region is CASSEGGIAGDGTNTQYF. CDR3 sequence (DNA): TGTGCCAGCAGTGAAGGGGGAATAGCGGGAGACGGGACAAATACGCAGTATTTT. The J gene is TRBJ2-3, the V gene TRBV6-1; 9 bases match TRBD2. Looked up from germline, CDR1 is MNHNS and CDR2 is SASEGT. The junction had 15 bases not matched to a gene; V was cut back by 1 base and J by 7 bases. The CDR3 spans 18 residues.

In its sample, this clonotype was seen many times. The chain employs TRBV12-3 or TRBV12-4 and TRBJ1-4; possibly TRBD1 for D (6 bases). CDR3 length: 17 residues. V lost 6 bases and J lost 2, with 19 bases in between. DNA for the CDR3: TGTGCCAGCAGCCGCGGGGCCAACAGGGCCACTAATGAAAAACTGTTTTTT. Encoded protein: CASSRGANRATNEKLFF.

This clonotype was observed at least ten times. This sequence joins TRBV4-1 and TRBJ2-5; weak D call: TRBD2 (5 bases). Germline V gives CDR1 MGHRA, CDR2 YSYEKL. V shed 2 bases and J shed 5 bases, with 9 bases lying between them. The CDR3 runs 13 residues. The CDR3 sequence is CASSQTRRETQYF. CDR3 DNA sequence: TGCGCCAGCAGCCAAACGCGGAGGGAGACCCAGTACTTC.

This clonotype was found a few times. V usage is TRBV5-1 and J usage is TRBJ2-1; D is possibly TRBD2 (5 bases). The germline V and J ends were trimmed by 0 bases and 6 bases, with 10 bases remaining between them. CDR1 SGHRS and CDR2 YFSETQ come from the germline V gene. This CDR3 is 14 amino acids long. CDR3 coding DNA: TGCGCCAGCAGCTTGGGAGGGATGGCCAATGAGCAGTTCTTC. It translates to CASSLGGMANEQFF. The variable domain in full, with the rest retrieved from reference TRBV5-1 and TRBJ2-1, is KAGVTQTPRYLIKTRGQQVTLSCSPISGHRSVSWYQQTPGQGLQFLFEYFSETQRNKGNFPGRFSGRQFSNSRSEMNVSTLELGDSALYLCASSLGGMANEQFFGPGTRLTVL.

This clonotype was recorded once. The chain is built from TRBV4-3 and TRBJ2-3; perhaps TRBD2 as D (7 bases). The CDR3 is made up of 17 amino acids. In germline, CDR1 is LGHNA, CDR2 YSLEER. Trimming removed 3 bases from V and 5 bases from J, with 21 bases in between. CDR3 nucleotides: TGCGCCAGCAGCCATGGCCGGGGGGCGGGAGCCCAAGATACGCAGTATTTT. Translation: CASSHGRGAGAQDTQYF.

This clonotype was seen ten or more times. The CDR3 bases are TGCAGTGCTAGAGAAGGGACTAGCTCTACAGATACGCAGTATTTT. Protein sequence: CSAREGTSSTDTQYF. J is TRBJ2-3 and V is TRBV20-1, with TRBD2 matching over 9 bases. Germline values: CDR1 DFQATT, CDR2 SNEGSKA (reference sequence). Unmatched junction bases numbered 4, after V lost 0 bases and J lost 3 bases. This CDR3 is built from 15 residues.

The chain has TRBV4-1 and TRBJ1-2; 9 nucleotides line up with TRBD1. The CDR3 totals 16 residues. The germline V gene encodes CDR1 MGHRA and CDR2 YSYEKL. J was trimmed by 4 bases and V by 1 base; bases with no gene match: 7. The CDR3 reads CASSQGGGQGRYGYTF. The CDR3 bases are TGCGCCAGCAGCCAAGGGGGGGGACAGGGACGCTATGGCTACACCTTC.

The rearrangement joins TRBV6-1 to TRBJ2-1; perhaps TRBD2 as D (6 bases). This CDR3 contains 17 residues. The V end lost 7 bases, the J end lost 0 bases, and 19 bases lay between the germline ends. Germline V CDR1 and CDR2: MNHNS, SASEGT. CDR3 amino acids: CASTNPGEWSSYNEQFF. The CDR3 coding sequence is TGTGCCAGCACCAATCCGGGGGAGTGGAGCTCCTACAATGAGCAGTTCTTC.

The chain has TRBV5-5 and TRBJ1-6; D may be TRBD1 (6 bases). The V end was cut by 0 bases, the J end by 15 bases, with 13 bases between. Per germline, CDR1 SGHKS and CDR2 YYEKEE (reference sequence). CDR3 size: 13 residues. CDR3 sequence: CASSLASDRSLHF. CDR3 DNA sequence: TGTGCCAGCAGCTTGGCCTCGGACAGAAGCCTCCACTTT.

This clonotype was counted many times. V and J are TRBV12-3 or TRBV12-4 and TRBJ2-5; no reliable D call. Trimming pared 1 base from V and 5 bases from J, leaving 8 bases between. The CDR3 runs to 13 residues. The CDR3 sequence is CASSLGGWETQYF. The CDR3 DNA reads as TGTGCCAGCAGTTTAGGGGGATGGGAGACCCAGTACTTC.

The V and J genes are TRBV7-2 and TRBJ2-1; 7 nucleotides line up with TRBD1. V lost 5 bases and J lost 0; bases outside the gene matches: 19. The germline V gene encodes CDR1 SGHTA and CDR2 FQGNSA. This CDR3 region has 20 residues. The CDR3 loop reads CASSVGPGQPFTSSYNEQFF. The CDR3 nucleotides are TGTGCCAGCAGCGTGGGACCGGGACAGCCTTTTACAAGCTCCTACAATGAGCAGTTCTTC.

This clonotype occurred once. This CDR3 reads CASSALGTRTNYGYTF. DNA for the CDR3: TGTGCCAGCAGTGCCCTCGGGACACGGACTAACTATGGCTACACCTTC. The gene calls are TRBV25-1 and TRBJ1-2; perhaps TRBD1 as D (6 bases). The germline V and J ends were trimmed by 4 bases and 0 bases, with 15 bases remaining between them. The CDR3 runs 16 residues. Looked up from germline, CDR1 is MGHDK and CDR2 is SYGVNS.

This clonotype was counted many times. The J gene is TRBJ2-1, the V gene TRBV7-2; possibly TRBD1 for D (6 bases). Trimming stripped 4 bases from V and 9 bases from J, with 13 bases between. Germline V gene sequence: CDR1 SGHTA, CDR2 FQGNSA. The CDR3 is 13 residues long. The DNA of the CDR3 is TGTGCCAGCAGCTCCCAGTCAGGGGTTGAGCAGTTCTTC. Translation: CASSSQSGVEQFF.

At least ten counts were recorded for this clonotype. The V and J genes are TRBV13 and TRBJ1-2; D uncertain. The CDR3 extends over 12 amino acids. The V gene lost 7 bases and the J gene lost 2 bases, with 8 bases spanning the gap. Germline V lookup: CDR1 PRHDT, CDR2 FYEKMQ (reference sequence). The CDR3 DNA follows: TGTGCCAGCACCTTTTACAACTATGGCTACACCTTC. Encoded protein: CASTFYNYGYTF.

This clonotype was found many times. The chain couples TRBV5-1 to TRBJ2-3, with TRBD1 matching over 9 bases. V lost 0 bases, J lost 3 bases, and 5 bases stayed unmatched. CDR1 is SGHRS, CDR2 YFSETQ, per germline. The CDR3 sequence is 16 residues long. CDR3 sequence (DNA): TGCGCCAGCAGCTTGGGACAGGGGGTACGAACAGATACGCAGTATTTT. Protein: CASSLGQGVRTDTQYF.

The sample holds many counts of this clonotype. The chain uses TRBV6-1 and TRBJ2-7, with D possibly called TRBD1 or TRBD2 (5 bases each). V gave up 6 bases and J gave up 7 bases, with 13 bases separating them. This CDR3 contains 12 residues. Per the germline V gene, CDR1 is MNHNS and CDR2 is SASEGT. The CDR3 region is CASSPGPGEQYF. The CDR3 nucleotides read TGTGCCAGCAGCCCGGGGCCCGGGGAGCAGTACTTC.

This clonotype was counted many times. The V and J genes are TRBV15 and TRBJ2-1, with 7 nucleotides matching TRBD1. The ends lost 1 base at V and 3 bases at J; junction bases unmatched: 3. The CDR3 has 15 amino acids. CDR1 LNHNV and CDR2 YYDKDF come from the germline V gene (reference sequence). Here the CDR3 reads CATSRATGDYNEQFF. For the CDR3, the DNA is TGTGCCACCAGCAGAGCAACAGGGGACTACAATGAGCAGTTCTTC.

This clonotype was observed at least ten times. J is TRBJ2-7 and V is TRBV5-5; D is undetermined. Germline CDR1 is SGHKS and CDR2 is YYEKEE (reference sequence). Trimming shortened V by 0 bases and J by 0 bases, and 10 bases separated the two germline ends. This CDR3 is built from 15 residues. DNA for the CDR3: TGTGCCAGCAGCTTGGTGGTACAGACCTCCTACGAGCAGTACTTC. It is translated as CASSLVVQTSYEQYF.